This T cell receptor beta chain comes out of a study of shared clonotypes between healthy human individuals. V shed 6 bases, J shed 0 bases, and the junction held 10 bases outside the gene matches. CDR1 and CDR2 from the germline V gene are SGHDT and YYEEEE. There are 16 residues in the CDR3. Only Caucasian adults living in Nashville, Tennessee served as donors. Sequenced by immunoSEQ multiplex PCR; TCRdb stores in-frame clones only, minus some. This table has some 1,100,000 clones, approximately 80% appearing once. Sequencing used memory CD4+ T cells from PBMCs. This sample's subset: CD45RA-negative fraction. This TCR came from a man younger than 35 in good health. Some clones in this sample may be carry-over from other donors' samples. The chain links TRBV5-6 to TRBJ2-3; TRBD2 aligns across 7 bases. The CDR3 loop is CASIRLGRKSTDTQYF. For the CDR3, the DNA is TGTGCCAGCATCCGACTCGGGAGGAAAAGCACAGATACGCAGTATTTT.